A single T cell receptor (beta chain) is shown here with its context. Its specificity is unknown. The assay that was used to sequence DNA from cultured CD4+ T cells was the Oncomine TCR Beta short-read assay. It was from cultured CD4+ T cells that genomic DNA was extracted. MiXCR, applied by TCRdb to the PCR reads, yields one record per CDR3 protein. The sample contains under 7,500 distinct CDR3 sequences, about a third of which appear only once. This record belongs to a study of vaccination and CD4 T cells after COVID-19. Treatment defined: roughly ten-day PBMC culture with coronavirus spike peptide pools or control peptides (ViraFEST assay). The unexposed donor gave CD4+ T cells before the COVID-19 pandemic (2011-2018). Following expansion of antigen-specific T cells with peptide pools, ViraFEST then sequenced TCRs. SARS-CoV-2 S/N and four cold-coronavirus spikes were used to probe unexposed-donor CD4+ T cells, cells permitting.

The CDR3 is 16 residues long. Germline values: CDR1 LGHNA, CDR2 YNFKEQ. V lost 0 bases and J 3 bases, leaving 14 bases between the germline ends. This chain uses TRBV4-2 with TRBJ1-2; D ambiguous. The sequencing sample was made of CD4+ T cells from blood, cultured in vitro. The source is a human donor in good health. The CDR3 loop reads CASSQDSGRRDYGYTF. CDR3 in DNA: TGTGCCAGCAGCCAAGATTCAGGCAGGAGGGACTATGGCTACACCTTC.